The 17 T cell receptor beta chains below all came from one sample that was sequenced in a study of technical replicates of blood from a few donors. Profiling relied on immunoSEQ multiplex PCR, and the TCRdb table lists in-frame clones only, not all of them. Seen here are around 97,000 clones, about 95% observed once, and the top ten hold approximately 0.37%. The material sequenced was T cells isolated from PBMCs. Receptors were obtained from a human donor in good health.

The V and J genes are TRBV27 and TRBJ1-1, with 8 bases lining up with TRBD1. Unmatched junction bases numbered 9, after V lost 5 bases and J lost 4 bases. Germline lookup yields CDR1 MNHEY and CDR2 SMNVEV (reference sequence). The CDR3 loop spans 15 amino acids. The CDR3 DNA follows: TGTGCCAGCAGTCCTCGGACAGGGTCGGCCACTGAAGCTTTCTTT. Protein sequence: CASSPRTGSATEAFF.

The V and J genes are TRBV7-8 and TRBJ1-4, with D unresolved. This CDR3 spans 18 amino acids. Trimming removed 3 bases from V and 7 bases from J, with 24 bases in between. Germline loops: CDR1 SGHVS, CDR2 FQNEAQ. The CDR3 is CASSLLDRPREFFEKLFF. DNA of the CDR3: TGTGCCAGCAGCTTGTTAGACCGCCCTAGGGAGTTCTTTGAAAAACTGTTTTTT.

This clone has only a few counts. V is TRBV6-6 and J is TRBJ2-3, with a tentative D call TRBD2 (5 bases). V lost 3 bases, J lost 5 bases, and 12 bases lay in between. Per the germline V gene, CDR1 is MNHNY and CDR2 is SVGAGI (reference sequence). The CDR3 consists of 14 residues. The CDR3 bases are TGTGCCAGCAGTTATCCGCGGGCTGGAGATACGCAGTATTTT. It yields the protein CASSYPRAGDTQYF.

The V call is TRBV5-1, the J call TRBJ2-5, with D tentatively TRBD2 (5 bases). V was clipped by 0 bases and J by 2 bases, with 17 bases between them. This CDR3 has 17 residues. CDR1 SGHRS and CDR2 YFSETQ come from the germline V gene. The CDR3, as DNA: TGCGCCAGCAGCTTGGGGCTAGCAGGCGTAGGACAAGAGACCCAGTACTTC. Protein sequence: CASSLGLAGVGQETQYF. The full variable domain, with the rest looked up from reference TRBV5-1 and TRBJ2-5, is KAGVTQTPRYLIKTRGQQVTLSCSPISGHRSVSWYQQTPGQGLQFLFEYFSETQRNKGNFPGRFSGRQFSNSRSEMNVSTLELGDSALYLCASSLGLAGVGQETQYFGPGTRLLVL.

CDR3 amino acids: CASSLRDRVGGYTF. The CDR3 bases are TGTGCCAGCAGTCTTAGGGACAGGGTGGGCGGCTACACCTTC. The chain recombines TRBV6-5 with TRBJ1-2; 9 nucleotides agree with TRBD1. The CDR3 consists of 14 residues. Germline assignment: CDR1 MNHEY and CDR2 SVGAGI. The trim removed 5 bases at V and 8 bases at J, leaving 9 bases unmatched.

The chain recombines TRBV19 with TRBJ1-1; no reliable D call. Germline V lookup: CDR1 LNHDA, CDR2 SQIVND (reference sequence). This CDR3 has 12 amino acids. The V end lost 8 bases, the J end lost 1 base, and 8 bases lay between the germline ends. CDR3 nucleotides: TGTGCCAGTGCGATTGGGAACACTGAAGCTTTCTTT. This translates into CASAIGNTEAFF.

The rearrangement links TRBV7-9 to TRBJ2-1; 8 bases map to TRBD1. The CDR3 runs to 15 residues. Germline CDR1 and CDR2: SEHNR and FQNEAQ (reference sequence). Trimming at V came to 4 bases and at J to 6 bases, leaving 8 bases not matched to a gene. CDR3 amino acids: CASSSISGTGNEQFF. The CDR3 DNA reads TGTGCCAGCAGCTCAATTTCAGGGACAGGCAATGAGCAGTTCTTC.

CDR3 residues: CASSPWTQGSGANVLTF. The DNA for the CDR3 is TGTGCCAGCAGCCCTTGGACACAGGGCTCTGGGGCCAACGTCCTGACTTTC. The chain carries TRBV11-3 and TRBJ2-6, with D possibly TRBD1 on 6 matching bases. Germline V gene sequence: CDR1 SGHNT, CDR2 YENEEA. V lost 5 bases, J lost 0 bases, and 14 bases lay in between. The CDR3 sequence is 17 residues long.

V and J are TRBV9 and TRBJ2-3, with 8 bases aligning to TRBD2. The CDR3 is 15 amino acids. The V gene's germline CDR1 is SGDLS and CDR2 YYNGEE. With 2 bases clipped from V and 5 bases from J, the junction kept 7 bases outside the gene matches. The CDR3 DNA is TGTGCCAGCAGCGTTGAGGCGGGAGGTATAGATACGCAGTATTTT. This translates into CASSVEAGGIDTQYF.

The V call is TRBV7-8, the J call TRBJ2-1; 14 nucleotides match TRBD2. Germline V gene data show CDR1 as SGHVS and CDR2 as FQNEAQ. The V gene end was trimmed by 2 bases and the J gene end by 9 bases; junction bases not matched to a gene: 9. This CDR3 is built from 17 residues. In DNA form, the CDR3 reads TGTGCCAGCAGCTTAACACCGGGACTAGCGGGAGCAGGTGAGCAGTTCTTC. Protein sequence: CASSLTPGLAGAGEQFF.

With regard to this clone: No conserved phenylalanine or tryptophan ends this CDR3, so it is likely a read error. The DNA is omitted, as the CDR3 cannot be located on it reliably, and the CDR3 follows TCRdb's listing. V gene TRBV5-5 combines with J gene TRBJ2-7; the table's D call, TRBD1, has no DNA check behind it. The CDR3 length is 9 residues, termini included. Germline V gene data show CDR1 as SGHKS and CDR2 as YYEKEE (reference sequence). The CDR3 protein is CASSLRGTL.

This clone was observed a single time. The genes are TRBV7-9 and TRBJ2-3; the D is unclear. This CDR3 spans 12 amino acids. CDR1 is SEHNR, CDR2 FQNEAQ, per germline (reference sequence). Trimming took 6 bases from V and 5 from J, leaving 9 bases between them. The CDR3 DNA reads as TGTGCCAGCAGTTCCTATAAAGATACGCAGTATTTT. It translates to CASSSYKDTQYF.

As regards this clone: One end of the junction is discordant with germline, which a read error may explain. The chain couples TRBV5-5 to TRBJ1-3; D gene unclear. Germline V gives CDR1 SGHKS, CDR2 YYEKEE (reference sequence). This CDR3 comprises 14 residues. DNA of the CDR3: TGTGCCAGCACAGGACTCGACTCTGAAAACACCATATATTTT. Translating gives CASTGLDSENTIYF.

The rearrangement joins TRBV28 to TRBJ2-7; 7 bases are a match to TRBD1. The V gene end was trimmed by 5 bases and the J gene end by 3 bases; junction bases not matched to a gene: 10. The germline V gene has CDR1 MDHEN and CDR2 SYDVKM. The CDR3 consists of 15 residues. CDR3 nucleotides: TGTGCCAGCAGTCCCTACCGACAGGGAATCTACGAGCAGTACTTC. Encoded protein: CASSPYRQGIYEQYF.

The V call is TRBV9, the J call TRBJ1-1, with no clear D. From germline, CDR1 is SGDLS and CDR2 YYNGEE. CDR3 size: 13 residues. V was trimmed by 2 bases and J by 7 bases, leaving 12 bases between them. The CDR3 bases are TGTGCCAGCAGCGTGGGCATTGAGGGTGAAGCTTTCTTT. Amino acids: CASSVGIEGEAFF.

The rearrangement links TRBV6-6 to TRBJ2-7; 9 nucleotides align to TRBD2. The CDR3 is 13 residues long. Trimming at V came to 8 bases and at J to 7 bases, leaving 9 bases not matched to a gene. Per the germline V gene, CDR1 is MNHNY and CDR2 is SVGAGI (reference sequence). The CDR3 nucleotides are TGTGCCAGCGAGGGCGGGAGGGCCCAGGAGCAGTACTTC. Translation gives CASEGGRAQEQYF.

The V call is TRBV11-2, the J call TRBJ1-5; TRBD1 is a possible D gene (5 bases). V lost 5 bases and J lost 4, with 21 bases in between. The CDR3 is 17 residues long. Germline V lookup: CDR1 SGHAT, CDR2 FQNNGV. The CDR3, as DNA: TGTGCCAGCAGCGAATATTGGACCGGGGGGGGGAATCAGCCCCAGCATTTT. Amino acid sequence: CASSEYWTGGGNQPQHF.